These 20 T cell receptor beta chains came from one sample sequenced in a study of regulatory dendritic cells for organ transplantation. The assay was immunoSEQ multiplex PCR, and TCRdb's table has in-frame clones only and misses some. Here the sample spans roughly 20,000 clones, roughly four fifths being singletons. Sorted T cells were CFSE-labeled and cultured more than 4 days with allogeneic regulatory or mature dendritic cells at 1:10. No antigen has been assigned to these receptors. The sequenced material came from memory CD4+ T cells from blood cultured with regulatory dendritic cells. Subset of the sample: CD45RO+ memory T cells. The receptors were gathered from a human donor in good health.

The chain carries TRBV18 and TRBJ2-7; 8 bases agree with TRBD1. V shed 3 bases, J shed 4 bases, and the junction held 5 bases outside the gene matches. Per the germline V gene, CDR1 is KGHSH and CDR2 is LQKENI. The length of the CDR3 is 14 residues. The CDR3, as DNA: TGTGCCAGCTCACCTCAGACAGGGGCATACGAGCAGTACTTC. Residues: CASSPQTGAYEQYF.

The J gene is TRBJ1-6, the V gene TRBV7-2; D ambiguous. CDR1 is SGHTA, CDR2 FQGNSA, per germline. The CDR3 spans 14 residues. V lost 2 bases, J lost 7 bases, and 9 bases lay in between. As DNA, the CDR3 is TGTGCCAGCAGCTTAATACGGGCAAATTCACCCCTCCACTTT. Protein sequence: CASSLIRANSPLHF.

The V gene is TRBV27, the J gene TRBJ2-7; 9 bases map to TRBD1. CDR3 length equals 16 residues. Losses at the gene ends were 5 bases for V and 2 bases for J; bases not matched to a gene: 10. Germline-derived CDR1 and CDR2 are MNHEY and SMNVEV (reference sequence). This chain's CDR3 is CASSVTQGAITYEQYF. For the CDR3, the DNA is TGTGCCAGCAGTGTAACACAGGGGGCGATTACCTACGAGCAGTACTTC.

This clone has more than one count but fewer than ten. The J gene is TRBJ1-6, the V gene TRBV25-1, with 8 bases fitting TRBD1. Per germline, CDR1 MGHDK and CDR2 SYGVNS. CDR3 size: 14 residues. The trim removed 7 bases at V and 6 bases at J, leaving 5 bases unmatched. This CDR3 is CASTWTGFNSPLHF. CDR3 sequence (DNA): TGTGCCAGCACATGGACAGGGTTTAATTCACCCCTCCACTTT.

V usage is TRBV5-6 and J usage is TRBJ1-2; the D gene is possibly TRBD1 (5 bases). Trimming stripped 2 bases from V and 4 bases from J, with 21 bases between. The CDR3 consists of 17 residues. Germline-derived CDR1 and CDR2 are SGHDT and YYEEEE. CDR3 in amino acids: CASSFFSRGVKTYGYTF. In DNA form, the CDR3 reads TGTGCCAGCAGCTTTTTTTCTCGAGGGGTCAAGACCTATGGCTACACCTTC.

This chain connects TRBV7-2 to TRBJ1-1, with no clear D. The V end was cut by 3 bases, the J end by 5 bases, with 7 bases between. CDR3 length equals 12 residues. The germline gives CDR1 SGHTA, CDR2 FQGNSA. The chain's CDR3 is CASSFDGTEAFF. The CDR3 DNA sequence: TGTGCCAGCAGCTTTGATGGGACTGAAGCTTTCTTT. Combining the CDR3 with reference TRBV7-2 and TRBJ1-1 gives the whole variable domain GAGVSQSPSNKVTEKGKDVELRCDPISGHTALYWYRQSLGQGLEFLIYFQGNSAPDKSGLPSDRFSAERTGGSVSTLTIQRTQQEDSAVYLCASSFDGTEAFFGQGTRLTVV.

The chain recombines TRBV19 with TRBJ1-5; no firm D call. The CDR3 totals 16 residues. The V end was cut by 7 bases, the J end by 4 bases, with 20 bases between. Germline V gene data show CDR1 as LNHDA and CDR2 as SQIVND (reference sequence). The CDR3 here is CASKSQSRTGNQPQHF. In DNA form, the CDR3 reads TGTGCCAGTAAGAGCCAATCTAGGACGGGTAATCAGCCCCAGCATTTT. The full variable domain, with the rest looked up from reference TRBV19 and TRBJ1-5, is DGGITQSPKYLFRKEGQNVTLSCEQNLNHDAMYWYRQDPGQGLRLIYYSQIVNDFQKGDIAEGYSVSREKKESFPLTVTSAQKNPTAFYLCASKSQSRTGNQPQHFGDGTRLSIL.

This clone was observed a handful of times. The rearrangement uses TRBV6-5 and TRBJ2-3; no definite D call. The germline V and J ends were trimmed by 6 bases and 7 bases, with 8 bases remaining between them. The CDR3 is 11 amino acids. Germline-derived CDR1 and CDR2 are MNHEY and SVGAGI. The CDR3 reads CASRTRNTQYF. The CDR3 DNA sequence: TGTGCCAGCAGGACAAGAAATACGCAGTATTTT.

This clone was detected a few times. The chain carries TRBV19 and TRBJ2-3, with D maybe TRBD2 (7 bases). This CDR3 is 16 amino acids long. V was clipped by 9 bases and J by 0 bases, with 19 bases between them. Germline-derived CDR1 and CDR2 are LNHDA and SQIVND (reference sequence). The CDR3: CASSGEGHPSTDTQYF. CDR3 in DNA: TGTGCCAGCTCTGGGGAGGGACACCCTAGCACAGATACGCAGTATTTT.

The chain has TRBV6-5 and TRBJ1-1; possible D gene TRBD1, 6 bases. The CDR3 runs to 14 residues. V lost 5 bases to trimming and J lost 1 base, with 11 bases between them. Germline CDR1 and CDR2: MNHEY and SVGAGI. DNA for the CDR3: TGTGCCAGCAGTCTAACAGGGAGGAACACTGAAGCTTTCTTT. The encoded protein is CASSLTGRNTEAFF.

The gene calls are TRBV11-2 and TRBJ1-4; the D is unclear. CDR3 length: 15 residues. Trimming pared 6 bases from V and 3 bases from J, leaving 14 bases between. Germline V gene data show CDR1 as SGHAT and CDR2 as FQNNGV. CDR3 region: CASRRVGQSNEKLFF. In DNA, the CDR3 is TGTGCCAGCAGGAGGGTTGGGCAGTCTAATGAAAAACTGTTTTTT. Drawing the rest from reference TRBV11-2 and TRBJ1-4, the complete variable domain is EAGVAQSPRYKIIEKRQSVAFWCNPISGHATLYWYQQILGQGPKLLIQFQNNGVVDDSQLPKDRFSAERLKGVDSTLKIQPAKLEDSAVYLCASRRVGQSNEKLFFGSGTQLSVL.

CDR3 coding DNA: TGTGCCAGCAGCCAGGAAGGACTAGCGGGTGTCAGTCCCCAAAATGAGCAGTTCTTC. The encoded protein is CASSQEGLAGVSPQNEQFF. The chain has TRBV4-2 and TRBJ2-1, with TRBD2 matching 11 bases. This CDR3 spans 19 amino acids. Germline CDR1 LGHNA, CDR2 YNFKEQ. The J segment lost 7 bases and the V segment lost 3 bases, leaving 17 bases of the junction unmatched.

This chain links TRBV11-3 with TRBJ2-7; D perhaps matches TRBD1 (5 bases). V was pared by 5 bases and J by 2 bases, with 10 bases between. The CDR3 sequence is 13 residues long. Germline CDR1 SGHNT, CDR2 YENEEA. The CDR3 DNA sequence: TGTGCCAGCAGCCTCGACAGCGCCTACGAGCAGTACTTC. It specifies CASSLDSAYEQYF.

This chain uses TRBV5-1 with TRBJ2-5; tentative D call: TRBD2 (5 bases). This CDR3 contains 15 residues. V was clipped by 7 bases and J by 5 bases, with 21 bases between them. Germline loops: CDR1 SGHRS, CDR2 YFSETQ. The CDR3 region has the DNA TGCGCCAGCCTGCCAGAGGCGGGCCTAAGGGAGACCCAGTACTTC. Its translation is CASLPEAGLRETQYF.

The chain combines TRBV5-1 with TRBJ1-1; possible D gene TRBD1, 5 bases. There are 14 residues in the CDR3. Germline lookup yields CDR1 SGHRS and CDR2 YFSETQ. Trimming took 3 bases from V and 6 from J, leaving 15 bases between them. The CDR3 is CASSSSPGLPEAFF. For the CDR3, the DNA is TGCGCCAGCAGCTCCTCGCCAGGGTTGCCTGAAGCTTTCTTT.

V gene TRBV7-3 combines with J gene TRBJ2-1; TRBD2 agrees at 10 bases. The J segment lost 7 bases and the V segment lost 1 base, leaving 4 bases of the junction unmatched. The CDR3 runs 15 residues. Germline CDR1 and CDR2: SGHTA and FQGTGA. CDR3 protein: CASSLSPSGRNEQFF. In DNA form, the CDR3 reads TGTGCCAGCAGCTTAAGCCCTAGCGGGAGAAATGAGCAGTTCTTC.

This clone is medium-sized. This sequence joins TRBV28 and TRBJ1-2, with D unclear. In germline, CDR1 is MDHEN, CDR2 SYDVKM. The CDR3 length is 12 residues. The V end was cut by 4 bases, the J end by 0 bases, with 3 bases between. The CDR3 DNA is TGTGCCAGCAGTTCCACTAACTATGGCTACACCTTC. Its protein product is CASSSTNYGYTF.

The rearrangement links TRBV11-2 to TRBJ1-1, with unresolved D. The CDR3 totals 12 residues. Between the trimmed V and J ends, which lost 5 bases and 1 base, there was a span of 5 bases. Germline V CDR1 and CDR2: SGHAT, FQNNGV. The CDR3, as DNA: TGTGCCAGCAGCCAAAGGAACACTGAAGCTTTCTTT. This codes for CASSQRNTEAFF.

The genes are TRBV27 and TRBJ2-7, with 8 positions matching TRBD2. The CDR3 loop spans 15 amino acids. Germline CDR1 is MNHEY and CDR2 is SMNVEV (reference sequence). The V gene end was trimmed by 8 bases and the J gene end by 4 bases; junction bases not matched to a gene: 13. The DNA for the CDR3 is TGTGCCAGCGGATGGAAGGATAGCGGGGAATACGAGCAGTACTTC. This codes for CASGWKDSGEYEQYF.

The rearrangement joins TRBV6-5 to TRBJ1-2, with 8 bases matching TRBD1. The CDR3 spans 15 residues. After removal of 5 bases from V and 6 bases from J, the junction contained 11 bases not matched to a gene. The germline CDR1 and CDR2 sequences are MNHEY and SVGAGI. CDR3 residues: CASSRQGYRGDGYTF. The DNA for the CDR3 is TGTGCCAGCAGTCGACAGGGGTACCGGGGGGATGGCTACACCTTC.